Sequencing of this T cell receptor (beta chain) was carried out in a study of blood T cells in healthy people across ages. Study-wide points: As age increased, TCR beta diversity per million T cells fell in a roughly linear fashion.

Combining a sample-barcoded 5' primer with a J-beta primer mix, a second PCR ran for roughly 7 to 12 cycles. TCRdb reprocessed the 5' RACE reads via MiXCR and lists one record per CDR3 protein. The sample yields some 930,000 distinct CDR3 sequences, around 29% seen once. This clonotype was recorded many times. Its specificity is unknown. The V segment lost 0 bases and the J segment 4 bases; nucleotides outside the gene matches: 7. The CDR3 contains 15 residues. CDR1 is SGHRS and CDR2 is YFSETQ in the germline V gene. This sample also belongs to another study, concerning T cells of mothers and their children.

This clonotype was obtained from a woman in her thirties or forties in good health. The sequencing input was blood. J is TRBJ2-7 and V is TRBV5-1, with TRBD2 matching 7 bases. The CDR3 reads CASSLVRGGKYEQYF. CDR3 in DNA: TGCGCCAGCAGCTTGGTACGCGGGGGAAAATACGAGCAGTACTTC.